A selection of T cell receptor beta chains follows, all from one sample in a study of CD8+CD57+ T cells in acquired aplastic anemia. MiXCR, applied by TCRdb to the reads, yields one record per CDR3 protein. Of more than 100,000 distinct CDR3 sequences listed, about 48% were seen once; the top ten hold about 2.7%. Sequenced sample: sorted CD4+, CD8+, or CD8+CD57+ T cells (not recorded which) from PBMCs. These receptors all come from a human donor in good health, serving as a control. Each CDR3 is given with its conserved first and last residue. The D gene is left open where the match is weak. For some rows the clone size is stated as once, few or many, or as a class when expanded; others skip it.

clone_size	j_call	v_call	d_call	cdr3_aa	cdr3_nt
NA	TRBJ1-2	TRBV7-2	NA	CASSWSGTPVYGYTF	TGTGCCAGCAGCTGGTCCGGGACACCAGTCTATGGCTACACCTTC
many	TRBJ1-3	TRBV2	NA	CASSPQGFTGNTIYF	TGTGCCAGCAGTCCCCAGGGGTTCACTGGAAACACCATATATTTT
many	TRBJ1-1	TRBV6-2/TRBV6-3	NA	CASNDPTAVNTEAFF	TGTGCCAGCAACGACCCGACAGCAGTGAACACTGAAGCTTTCTTT
many	TRBJ1-1	TRBV6-5	NA	CASSYDRPGNTEAFF	TGTGCCAGCAGTTACGATAGACCGGGGAACACTGAAGCTTTCTTT
NA	TRBJ1-2	TRBV19	NA	CASSIGGENGYTF	TGTGCCAGTAGTATCGGGGGCGAGAATGGCTACACCTTC
many	TRBJ2-5	TRBV7-8	NA	CASSFAYQETQYF	TGTGCCAGCAGCTTCGCGTACCAAGAGACCCAGTACTTC
many	TRBJ2-7	TRBV11-2	TRBD2	CASSSATSGSYEQYF	TGTGCCAGCAGCTCCGCTACTAGCGGCTCCTACGAGCAGTACTTC
NA	TRBJ1-2	TRBV2	NA	CASSSPISGEVTYTF	TGTGCCAGCAGTAGCCCTATATCAGGGGAGGTTACCTACACCTTC
many	TRBJ2-2	TRBV9	TRBD2	CASSLAGERTGELFF	TGTGCCAGCAGCTTGGCGGGGGAACGGACCGGGGAGCTGTTTTTT
NA	TRBJ1-1	TRBV29-1	TRBD1	CSVDWSGQGLFGTEAFF	TGCAGCGTTGATTGGTCCGGACAGGGGTTGTTTGGGACTGAAGCTTTCTTT
NA	TRBJ2-6	TRBV12-3/TRBV12-4	NA	CASSVRLSGANVLTF	TGTGCCAGCAGTGTTAGGCTCTCTGGGGCCAACGTCCTGACTTTC
NA	TRBJ2-5	TRBV15	NA	CATSKLGGRNQETQYF	TGTGCCACCAGCAAATTGGGGGGGCGCAATCAAGAGACCCAGTACTTC
many	TRBJ2-1	TRBV7-6	NA	CASGYLGTDYNEQFF	TGTGCCAGCGGCTACCTGGGGACCGACTACAATGAGCAGTTCTTC
once	TRBJ2-7	TRBV7-2	NA	CAGSLAGQVWNEQYF	TGCGCCGGCAGCTTAGCGGGACAGGTGTGGAACGAGCAGTACTTC
NA	TRBJ2-2	TRBV3-1	NA	CASSQGGRQNTGELFF	TGTGCCAGCAGCCAAGGGGGCAGACAAAACACCGGGGAGCTGTTTTTT
NA	TRBJ1-5	TRBV19	NA	CASSIREQQPQHF	TGTGCCAGTAGTATACGTGAACAACAGCCCCAGCATTTT
NA	TRBJ1-2	TRBV2	NA	CAGSDRQSNYGYTF	TGTGCCGGCAGCGACCGACAGTCTAACTATGGCTACACCTTC
many	TRBJ1-5	TRBV24-1	NA	CATSDGDSNQPQHF	TGTGCCACCAGTGATGGGGATAGCAATCAGCCCCAGCATTTT
NA	TRBJ1-1	TRBV2	NA	CASSEAFF	TGTGCCAGCAGTGAAGCTTTCTTT
NA	TRBJ1-4	TRBV15	TRBD1	CATRLNRGEQEKLFF	TGTGCCACCAGACTTAACAGGGGGGAGCAAGAAAAACTGTTTTTT
many	TRBJ1-2	TRBV5-1	NA	CASSLGAGQGGYTF	TGCGCCAGCAGCTTGGGAGCGGGACAAGGTGGCTACACCTTC
NA	TRBJ2-5	TRBV25-1	NA	CASSEYGLQETQYF	TGTGCCAGCAGTGAATATGGGCTTCAAGAGACCCAGTACTTC
NA	TRBJ2-1	TRBV5-6	NA	CASSLAAREQFF	TGTGCCAGCAGCTTGGCCGCTAGGGAGCAGTTCTTC
NA	TRBJ1-6	TRBV11-2	NA	CASSKASGGSNSPLHF	TGTGCCAGCAGTAAGGCCTCCGGGGGTTCGAATTCACCCCTCCACTTT
NA	TRBJ2-2	TRBV15	NA	CATSIGLANTGELFF	TGTGCCACCAGCATTGGGCTAGCGAACACCGGGGAGCTGTTTTTT
NA	TRBJ1-6	TRBV11-1	TRBD1	CASSSPGQGAKNSPLHF	TGTGCCAGCAGCTCCCCGGGACAGGGGGCGAAAAATTCACCCCTCCACTTT
NA	TRBJ1-6	TRBV12-3/TRBV12-4	TRBD1	CASRPGQGFGPPLHF	TGTGCCAGCAGGCCGGGACAGGGCTTTGGTCCACCCCTCCACTTT
NA	TRBJ2-7	TRBV12-3/TRBV12-4	NA	CASSLRRGGGHEQYF	TGTGCCAGCAGTTTAAGGCGTGGCGGGGGCCACGAGCAGTACTTC
NA	TRBJ2-3	TRBV24-1	NA	CATSAPTGVIGDTQYF	TGTGCCACCAGTGCCCCGACGGGCGTCATCGGAGATACGCAGTATTTT
many	TRBJ2-5	TRBV12-3/TRBV12-4	TRBD2	CASSLVRLAGGAQETQYF	TGTGCCAGCAGTTTAGTGAGACTAGCGGGGGGGGCCCAAGAGACCCAGTACTTC
few	TRBJ1-6	TRBV25-1	NA	CASSEYLTDSPLHF	TGTGCCAGCAGTGAATACTTAACCGATTCACCCCTCCACTTT
NA	TRBJ1-1	TRBV7-9	NA	CASSQRTAEAFF	TGTGCCAGCAGCCAGAGGACAGCAGAAGCTTTCTTT
many	TRBJ2-3	TRBV6-1	TRBD1	CASSIRTGGGTDTQYF	TGTGCCAGCAGTATCCGGACAGGGGGAGGCACAGATACGCAGTATTTT
many	TRBJ2-7	TRBV6-6	NA	CASSWGRASSYEQYF	TGTGCCAGCAGTTGGGGCAGGGCGAGCTCCTACGAGCAGTACTTC
NA	TRBJ1-4	TRBV15	NA	CASSTRGVLNERLFF	TGTGCCTCCAGCACCCGCGGGGTCCTTAATGAAAGACTGTTTTTT
many	TRBJ2-3	TRBV4-2	TRBD2	CASSTGRAGPTDTQYF	TGTGCCAGCAGCACAGGTCGAGCGGGGCCCACAGATACGCAGTATTTT
NA	TRBJ2-1	TRBV24-1	TRBD1	CATSDGTGPLGEQFF	TGTGCCACCAGTGATGGGACAGGGCCTCTTGGGGAGCAGTTCTTC
few	TRBJ2-2	TRBV6-5	TRBD2	CASSYPGTRSTGELFF	TGTGCCAGCAGTTACCCGGGGACTAGGAGCACCGGGGAGCTGTTTTTT
many	TRBJ2-1	TRBV20-1	TRBD1	CSARRDRGGPNEQFF	TGCAGTGCTCGCCGGGACAGGGGGGGCCCCAATGAGCAGTTCTTC
many	TRBJ1-5	TRBV5-1	TRBD1	CASSEGQGAFQPQHF	TGCGCCAGCAGCGAGGGACAGGGGGCGTTTCAGCCCCAGCATTTT
medium-sized	TRBJ2-1	TRBV29-1	TRBD1	CSGRRGRDEQFF	TGCAGCGGACGCAGGGGGCGGGATGAGCAGTTCTTC
few	TRBJ1-1	TRBV7-2	NA	CASSPPGGQAFF	TGTGCCAGCAGCCCCCCGGGAGGTCAAGCTTTCTTT
once	TRBJ1-1	TRBV15	NA	CATSSVENTEAFF	TGTGCCACCAGCAGCGTGGAGAACACTGAAGCTTTCTTT
NA	TRBJ1-2	TRBV19	NA	CASSIAGEVYGYTF	TGTGCCAGTAGTATCGCAGGGGAAGTGTATGGCTACACCTTC
NA	TRBJ1-1	TRBV29-1	NA	CSAKTGKNTEAFF	TGCAGCGCCAAGACAGGAAAGAACACTGAAGCTTTCTTT
NA	TRBJ2-1	TRBV25-1	TRBD2	CASSEPITTSGGARRNEQFF	TGTGCCAGCAGTGAACCCATCACTACTAGCGGGGGGGCCCGGAGGAATGAGCAGTTCTTC
NA	TRBJ2-3	TRBV30	NA	CAYHPGLSTDTQYF	TGTGCCTACCACCCGGGACTTAGCACAGATACGCAGTATTTT
many	TRBJ2-7	TRBV7-9	TRBD1	CASSLLETGSRDEQYF	TGTGCCAGCAGCTTACTCGAGACAGGGTCCCGGGACGAGCAGTACTTC
NA	TRBJ2-3	TRBV29-1	TRBD1	CSVSETGGVGDTQYF	TGCAGCGTATCCGAGACAGGGGGCGTAGGAGATACGCAGTATTTT
once	TRBJ2-5	TRBV29-1	TRBD2	CSVSKPGLAGVETQYF	TGCAGCGTTTCAAAGCCGGGACTAGCGGGGGTGGAGACCCAGTACTTC
many	TRBJ2-3	TRBV18	NA	CASSLRPGTDTQYF	TGTGCCAGCTCACTTCGTCCGGGCACAGATACGCAGTATTTT
many	TRBJ1-6	TRBV11-2	NA	CASSYGWGASNSGPNSPLHF	TGTGCCAGCAGCTACGGGTGGGGGGCGTCTAATTCAGGCCCCAATTCACCCCTCCACTTT
many	TRBJ2-5	TRBV11-3	TRBD2	CASSLNWVAGGQETQYF	TGTGCCAGCAGCCTCAACTGGGTAGCGGGGGGCCAAGAGACCCAGTACTTC
NA	TRBJ2-1	TRBV6-2/TRBV6-3	NA	CASSYLDSRLGNEQFF	TGTGCCAGCAGTTACTTGGACTCGCGCTTGGGCAATGAGCAGTTCTTC
few	TRBJ1-1	TRBV2	NA	CASSRTVEAFF	TGTGCCAGCAGTAGGACAGTTGAAGCTTTCTTT